This TCR beta chain came from a study of blood T cell repertoires in COVID-19. Study context: There were acute and convalescent COVID-19 samples, and they came from the United States, Italy and Spain. From T cells, B-cell-depleted T cells, or PBMCs came the material, which was cDNA or gDNA.

Original methodology: Reference gene primers were amplified, and this amplification served to estimate nucleated cell counts. Sequenced by immunoSEQ multiplex PCR; TCRdb stores in-frame clones only, minus some. V, J and clone size are those of that table, while D and trimming were read from the DNA. This sample has approximately 230,000 clones, with just over 90% found just once. CDR3 size: 12 residues. V was cut by 8 bases and J by 2 bases, with 8 bases left in between. V usage is TRBV12-3 or TRBV12-4 and J usage is TRBJ2-3; TRBD1 is a possible D gene (5 bases). The sequence came from a woman between 18 and 29 years old who had recovered from COVID-19. The specimen was PBMCs or T cells enriched from blood (not recorded which). The CDR3 nucleotides read TGTGCCAGCGGGGCCTACACAGATACGCAGTATTTT. Residues: CASGAYTDTQYF.